This TCR beta chain was recorded in a study of blood T cell repertoires in COVID-19. Authors' data handling: Amplification of reference gene primers was used by the study to estimate nucleated cell counts. The repertoire was sequenced with immunoSEQ multiplex PCR; TCRdb's copy has only in-frame clones and lacks some. The V and J calls and clone size come from that table; D and trimming were worked out from the DNA. The sample has roughly 110,000 clones; 76% are singletons. CDR1 and CDR2 from the germline V gene are SGHAT and FQNNGV. Trimming pared 1 base from V and 2 bases from J, leaving 11 bases between. CDR3 size: 15 residues.

The origin of this receptor is a man older than 75 with COVID-19, enrolled during active disease. The V call is TRBV11-2, the J call TRBJ2-5; unclear D gene. Sequences were obtained from peripheral blood. The CDR3, as DNA: TGTGCCAGCAGCTTAGTTGGCGGAAAGCAAGAGACCCAGTACTTC. This sequence encodes CASSLVGGKQETQYF.